This entry features one T cell receptor (beta chain) sequence. The data were taken from a study of blood T cell repertoires in COVID-19. Study-wide context: Acute and convalescent COVID-19 samples came from the United States, Italy and Spain.

The V and J ends lost 1 base and 3 bases, in that order; junction bases with no gene match: 6. There are 16 residues in the CDR3. The germline V gene encodes CDR1 SEHNR and CDR2 FQNEAQ (reference sequence). Profiled with immunoSEQ multiplex PCR; TCRdb holds only in-frame clones, not every one. This table holds tens of thousands of clones, 70% to 85% found once. The rearrangement links TRBV7-9 to TRBJ1-3; 7 bases agree with TRBD1. Sequenced: peripheral blood. The TCR was taken from a man older than 75 with COVID-19, enrolled during active disease. Here the CDR3 reads CASSLVTGASGNTIYF. CDR3 coding DNA: TGTGCCAGCAGCTTAGTTACAGGGGCCAGTGGAAACACCATATATTTT.